This T cell receptor beta chain is from a study of T cells after yellow fever vaccination (dated by TCRdb to 2018 to 2020). In terms of the full investigation: Libraries from fractions with low cell numbers were prepared with the SMART-Seq v4 Ultra Low Input RNA kit. To follow T-cell clones before and after both primary and booster YFV17D yellow fever vaccination, bulk TCR alpha and beta repertoires underwent longitudinal sequencing. The cohort comprised two healthy male donors, one aged 18 to 30 and one aged 30 to 39 years. Blood was drawn at multiple timepoints before and after primary and secondary immunization, with bulk PBMC replicates and cell subsets isolated.

TCR cDNA was synthesized by 5'RACE template switching, which introduced a universal primer site and unique molecular identifiers. cDNA synthesis was primed from both the TCR alpha and TCR beta constant segments. Library amplification used two PCR steps, and the second PCR step added sample barcodes and sequencing adapters. Sequencing of libraries was done on Illumina HiSeq 2500 (2x100 bp) or NovaSeq (2x150 bp). On the authors' methods: Reads were demultiplexed and collapsed into UMI consensus sequences with MIGEC, and V(D)J alignment was performed with MiXCR. Vaccine-responding clonotypes were defined with edgeR using replicate PBMC samples, requiring FDR below 0.01 and a log2 fold change above 5 up to day 15. CD4 or CD8 identity was assigned to each bulk clonotype according to whether the clonotype was present at higher abundance in the sequenced CD4 repertoire or the sequenced CD8 repertoire. TCRdb handled the public reads itself, with Q25 trimming in fastp and clone calling in MiXCR, and kept productive beta chains. Rows merge per CDR3 protein into single entries with the most common DNA and genes. The V and J calls follow TCRdb's processing rather than the paper's. For this sample the table gives roughly 500,000 distinct CDR3 sequences, of which about a fifth were detected only once. In total, the top ten clones hold more than 13% of the sample.

This clonotype was detected only a few times. The antigen it binds to is not known. One base away there is no much larger clone; base qualities are not given. Study-wide findings and limitations: Computational filtering was required because FACS-sorted repertoires could contain abundant contaminating clonotypes from the bulk population. Because only two donors were included in the study, the extent to which the findings can be generalized is limited. Compared with the primary T-cell response, the secondary T-cell response was weaker but faster, peaking on day 5 rather than day 15. Most clones expanded after primary vaccination (approximately 96% of CD4 and roughly 88% of CD8) were re-detected after the booster, suggesting that broad memory maintenance occurred. A small share of clonotypes was detected in both CD4 and CD8 compartments, with the overlap likely arising from convergent recombination.

The label giving this sample's treatment or condition can be read as: live attenuated yellow fever vaccine strain. Two biological replicates of bulk PBMCs were collected at each blood-draw timepoint. A standard Ficoll-Paque protocol was used to isolate PBMCs from peripheral blood. TriZol was used to extract RNA from bulk PBMCs, from CD4 and CD8 fractions, and from dextramer-positive and dextramer-negative fractions. The source was PBMCs, collected 15 days after the yellow fever booster vaccination. The origin of this receptor is a man younger than 45 who received the YFV17D yellow fever vaccine.

CDR3 protein: CASTEDRGLPSGANVLTF. The DNA sequence is given as TGTGCCAGCACTGAGGACAGGGGTCTCCCCTCTGGGGCCAACGTCCTGACTTTC. Here the chain combines TRBV12-3 or TRBV12-4 and TRBJ2-6; the central 9 bases match TRBD1. From its cysteine to its phenylalanine, the CDR3 spans 18 amino acids. The only DNA kept is the CDR3, 54 bases in frame from the first base. Germline trimming amounts to 7 bases on V and 0 bases on J, with 10 as the count of junction bases outside the gene matches.